The rows below give T cell receptor beta chains drawn from one sample of a study of T-cell memory formation after mild COVID-19. One entry per CDR3 protein results from TCRdb running MiXCR on the 5' RACE reads. The sample consists of about 210,000 distinct CDR3 sequences, around 25% of them appearing once. Sequencing was performed on PBMCs or a T cell subset sorted from them (not recorded which). The source of these receptors is an adult woman who had mild COVID-19 (a few samples of this study predate the infection). Cell type and time point are not known. Each CDR3 is given with its conserved first and last residue. Fields, in order: D gene, CDR3 length, V gene, J gene, clone size, CDR3 DNA, CDR3 protein. D genes are given only for firm matches. Expanded clones are given a class, and other clones once, few, many or no size at all.

d_gene: TRBD1
len: 15
v_gene: TRBV29-1
j_gene: TRBJ2-7
abundance: .
CDR3nt: TGCAGCGTTGAGGCCCGGGACAGGGGGCCCTACGAGCAGTACTTC
CDR3aa: CSVEARDRGPYEQYF

d_gene: .
len: 13
v_gene: TRBV24-1
j_gene: TRBJ1-2
abundance: .
CDR3nt: TGTGCCACCAGTGATAAGGGAATCGGTGGCTACACCTTC
CDR3aa: CATSDKGIGGYTF

d_gene: .
len: 13
v_gene: TRBV7-9
j_gene: TRBJ2-5
abundance: .
CDR3nt: TGTGCCAGCAGCCCCTCAGTAGAAGAGACCCAGTACTTC
CDR3aa: CASSPSVEETQYF

d_gene: TRBD1
len: 14
v_gene: TRBV30
j_gene: TRBJ1-1
abundance: once
CDR3nt: TGTGCCTGGAGTGGGTCGACAGGGCTAACTGAAGCTTTCTTT
CDR3aa: CAWSGSTGLTEAFF

d_gene: .
len: 11
v_gene: TRBV5-1
j_gene: TRBJ1-1
abundance: .
CDR3nt: TGCGCCAGCAGCTCGGACACTGAAGCTTTCTTT
CDR3aa: CASSSDTEAFF

d_gene: .
len: 16
v_gene: TRBV29-1
j_gene: TRBJ2-1
abundance: .
CDR3nt: TGCAGCGTTGCCTGGAGGGCACTGGAAAGCTACAATGAGCAGTTCTTC
CDR3aa: CSVAWRALESYNEQFF

d_gene: .
len: 14
v_gene: TRBV29-1
j_gene: TRBJ2-7
abundance: .
CDR3nt: TGCAGCGTCCGGACGTTAGCGGTTTCCTACGAGCAGTACTTC
CDR3aa: CSVRTLAVSYEQYF

d_gene: TRBD2
len: 16
v_gene: TRBV12-3/TRBV12-4
j_gene: TRBJ2-5
abundance: few
CDR3nt: TGTGCCAGCAGACAACTAGCGGTCGGAGTTCGAGGGACCCAGTACTTC
CDR3aa: CASRQLAVGVRGTQYF

d_gene: .
len: 16
v_gene: TRBV5-5
j_gene: TRBJ2-1
abundance: .
CDR3nt: TGTGCCAGCAGCTTGGAGGGCTCGAAGTACTACAATGAGCAGTTCTTC
CDR3aa: CASSLEGSKYYNEQFF

d_gene: TRBD2
len: 13
v_gene: TRBV19
j_gene: TRBJ2-5
abundance: .
CDR3nt: TGTGCCAGTAGGGCTAGCGGAGGAGAGACCCAGTACTTC
CDR3aa: CASRASGGETQYF

d_gene: TRBD1
len: 14
v_gene: TRBV7-9
j_gene: TRBJ1-1
abundance: many
CDR3nt: TGTGCCAGCAGCCATGGACAGGGGGGCACTGAAGCTTTCTTT
CDR3aa: CASSHGQGGTEAFF

d_gene: .
len: 16
v_gene: TRBV6-5
j_gene: TRBJ2-7
abundance: .
CDR3nt: TGTGCCAGCAGTTTAGTCGACAGCACTAGATACTACGAGCAGTACTTC
CDR3aa: CASSLVDSTRYYEQYF

d_gene: .
len: 18
v_gene: TRBV25-1
j_gene: TRBJ2-7
abundance: .
CDR3nt: TGTGCCAGCAGTGAATTCGGGAGAAGGGAAAAAAACTCCTACGAGCAGTACTTC
CDR3aa: CASSEFGRREKNSYEQYF

d_gene: .
len: 14
v_gene: TRBV12-3/TRBV12-4
j_gene: TRBJ2-7
abundance: few
CDR3nt: TGTGCCAGCAGGACGACCGACAGCCCCTACGAGCAGTACTTC
CDR3aa: CASRTTDSPYEQYF

d_gene: .
len: 19
v_gene: TRBV6-2/TRBV6-3
j_gene: TRBJ1-1
abundance: .
CDR3nt: TGTGCCAGCAGGCCCTTGTTGAAGGCAGGGCACTCGTTGAACACTGAAGCTTTCTTT
CDR3aa: CASRPLLKAGHSLNTEAFF

d_gene: TRBD2
len: 14
v_gene: TRBV12-3/TRBV12-4
j_gene: TRBJ2-1
abundance: few
CDR3nt: TGTGCCAGCGGCAAGCGGGAGGGTTTCGCTGAGCAGTTCTTC
CDR3aa: CASGKREGFAEQFF

d_gene: .
len: 14
v_gene: TRBV7-9
j_gene: TRBJ1-6
abundance: .
CDR3nt: TGTGCCAGCAGCTTAGTGGCAGGGGCATCACCCCTCCACTTT
CDR3aa: CASSLVAGASPLHF

d_gene: .
len: 14
v_gene: TRBV14
j_gene: TRBJ2-1
abundance: .
CDR3nt: TGTGCCAGCAGCCAGGGGGGTCATACAGGATTGCGGTTCTTC
CDR3aa: CASSQGGHTGLRFF

d_gene: .
len: 15
v_gene: TRBV5-1
j_gene: TRBJ2-1
abundance: .
CDR3nt: TGCGCCAGCAGCTTGGACCCCCTTAAGTACAATGAGCAGTTCTTC
CDR3aa: CASSLDPLKYNEQFF

d_gene: .
len: 14
v_gene: TRBV7-8
j_gene: TRBJ1-4
abundance: .
CDR3nt: TGTGCCAGCAGCTTACCAAAGTTGGGTGAAAAACTGTTTTTT
CDR3aa: CASSLPKLGEKLFF

d_gene: .
len: 15
v_gene: TRBV6-5
j_gene: TRBJ1-5
abundance: few
CDR3nt: TGTGCCAGCAGTTACTCGAGGGAGGGCCATCAGCCCCAGCATTTT
CDR3aa: CASSYSREGHQPQHF

d_gene: TRBD2
len: 13
v_gene: TRBV11-1
j_gene: TRBJ2-1
abundance: .
CDR3nt: TGTGCCAGCAGCCCTGCGGGGGGTAATGAGCAGTTCTTC
CDR3aa: CASSPAGGNEQFF

d_gene: .
len: 13
v_gene: TRBV9
j_gene: TRBJ2-1
abundance: .
CDR3nt: TGTGCCAGCAGCGTTGACAGGGACTATGAGCAGTTCTTC
CDR3aa: CASSVDRDYEQFF

d_gene: .
len: 14
v_gene: TRBV5-8
j_gene: TRBJ1-2
abundance: .
CDR3nt: TGTGCCAGCAGCTTTCGGGAAAGCAACTATGGCTACACCTTC
CDR3aa: CASSFRESNYGYTF

d_gene: .
len: 16
v_gene: TRBV7-3
j_gene: TRBJ1-1
abundance: .
CDR3nt: TGTGCCAGCAGCTTAGTACCCCCCCAGGGTGGCACTGAAGCTTTCTTT
CDR3aa: CASSLVPPQGGTEAFF

d_gene: TRBD2
len: 15
v_gene: TRBV10-3
j_gene: TRBJ2-1
abundance: .
CDR3nt: TGTGCCATCAGTGAGGTGGGACTAGCGGGGAATGAGCAGTTCTTC
CDR3aa: CAISEVGLAGNEQFF

d_gene: TRBD2
len: 14
v_gene: TRBV20-1
j_gene: TRBJ2-1
abundance: few
CDR3nt: TGCAGTGCTAGAGGGCTAGCGGGGGGCAATGAGCAGTTCTTC
CDR3aa: CSARGLAGGNEQFF

d_gene: TRBD2
len: 15
v_gene: TRBV10-3
j_gene: TRBJ2-5
abundance: few
CDR3nt: TGTGCCATCAGTGCGGGGGGGACCAATCAAGAGACCCAGTACTTC
CDR3aa: CAISAGGTNQETQYF

d_gene: .
len: 15
v_gene: TRBV5-6
j_gene: TRBJ2-1
abundance: .
CDR3nt: TGTGCCAGCAGCTGGGGGAGAGACTATTACAATGAGCAGTTCTTC
CDR3aa: CASSWGRDYYNEQFF

d_gene: TRBD1
len: 15
v_gene: TRBV6-5
j_gene: TRBJ2-1
abundance: medium-sized
CDR3nt: TGTGCCAGCACCCTGCGTGACAGGGCCATCGATGAGCAGTTCTTC
CDR3aa: CASTLRDRAIDEQFF

d_gene: .
len: 11
v_gene: TRBV23-1
j_gene: TRBJ2-7
abundance: many
CDR3nt: TGCGCCAGCGTCGGGCTCGGAGGGCAGTACTTC
CDR3aa: CASVGLGGQYF

d_gene: TRBD1
len: 13
v_gene: TRBV6-1
j_gene: TRBJ2-7
abundance: .
CDR3nt: TGTGCCAGCAGGGACAGGGGGCGTTACGAGCAGTACTTC
CDR3aa: CASRDRGRYEQYF

d_gene: .
len: 12
v_gene: TRBV29-1
j_gene: TRBJ2-7
abundance: .
CDR3nt: TGCAGCGCTGGGCGCTTGAATTCCGAGCAGTACTTC
CDR3aa: CSAGRLNSEQYF

d_gene: .
len: 13
v_gene: TRBV28
j_gene: TRBJ1-2
abundance: .
CDR3nt: TGTGCCAGCAGTTTACTGGGTAACTATGGCTACACCTTC
CDR3aa: CASSLLGNYGYTF

d_gene: .
len: 16
v_gene: TRBV4-2
j_gene: TRBJ2-3
abundance: .
CDR3nt: TGTGCCAGCAGCCAAGCGGAGCGGCTTAGCACAGATACGCAGTATTTT
CDR3aa: CASSQAERLSTDTQYF

d_gene: .
len: 13
v_gene: TRBV12-3/TRBV12-4
j_gene: TRBJ1-2
abundance: .
CDR3nt: TGTGCCAGCAGTTCCAGACACAACTATGGCTACACCTTC
CDR3aa: CASSSRHNYGYTF

d_gene: .
len: 15
v_gene: TRBV10-2
j_gene: TRBJ2-7
abundance: .
CDR3nt: TGCGCCAGCAGTGACGGGAGGGGGCTGTCCTACGAGCAGTACTTC
CDR3aa: CASSDGRGLSYEQYF

d_gene: .
len: 15
v_gene: TRBV21-1
j_gene: TRBJ1-1
abundance: once
CDR3nt: TGTGCCAGCAGCAAAGCATGGCAGCGGAACACTGAAGCTTTCTTT
CDR3aa: CASSKAWQRNTEAFF

d_gene: .
len: 12
v_gene: TRBV20-1
j_gene: TRBJ2-1
abundance: .
CDR3nt: TGCAGTGCTAGCTTCGAAGGATATGAGCAGTTCTTC
CDR3aa: CSASFEGYEQFF

d_gene: .
len: 13
v_gene: TRBV12-3/TRBV12-4
j_gene: TRBJ1-2
abundance: .
CDR3nt: TGTGCCAGCAGTTTAGCGAGAACCATGGGCTACACCTTC
CDR3aa: CASSLARTMGYTF

d_gene: TRBD1
len: 13
v_gene: TRBV12-3/TRBV12-4
j_gene: TRBJ2-3
abundance: few
CDR3nt: TGTGCCAGCAGTACAGGGGAACTGAATACGCAGTATTTT
CDR3aa: CASSTGELNTQYF

d_gene: .
len: 14
v_gene: TRBV6-2/TRBV6-3
j_gene: TRBJ2-7
abundance: .
CDR3nt: TGTGCCAGCAGCCAGGGGAGTAGCGCCTACGAGCAGTACTTC
CDR3aa: CASSQGSSAYEQYF

d_gene: TRBD2
len: 15
v_gene: TRBV6-5
j_gene: TRBJ2-5
abundance: .
CDR3nt: TGTGCCAGCAAAGCAGCGGGGGGGACGTTTGAGACCCAGTACTTC
CDR3aa: CASKAAGGTFETQYF

d_gene: TRBD2
len: 14
v_gene: TRBV29-1
j_gene: TRBJ2-5
abundance: few
CDR3nt: TGCAGCGTATCGGGGAGGGGTCCCCAAGAGACCCAGTACTTC
CDR3aa: CSVSGRGPQETQYF

d_gene: TRBD2
len: 15
v_gene: TRBV12-3/TRBV12-4
j_gene: TRBJ2-7
abundance: few
CDR3nt: TGTGCCAGCAGTCCCTGGGGGGACTACTCCTACGAGCAGTACTTC
CDR3aa: CASSPWGDYSYEQYF

d_gene: .
len: 14
v_gene: TRBV7-6
j_gene: TRBJ2-1
abundance: many
CDR3nt: TGTGCCAGCAGCTTAGTTATTAGCCACAATGAGCAGTTCTTC
CDR3aa: CASSLVISHNEQFF

d_gene: TRBD1
len: 18
v_gene: TRBV5-1
j_gene: TRBJ2-3
abundance: few
CDR3nt: TGCGCCAGCAGCTTGTTTGCTCGGGGACAGGGCGGGACAGATACGCAGTATTTT
CDR3aa: CASSLFARGQGGTDTQYF

d_gene: .
len: 12
v_gene: TRBV30
j_gene: TRBJ1-6
abundance: few
CDR3nt: TGTGCCTGGAGTGTAACCCATTCACCCCTCCACTTT
CDR3aa: CAWSVTHSPLHF

d_gene: .
len: 14
v_gene: TRBV18
j_gene: TRBJ2-7
abundance: .
CDR3nt: TGTGCCAGCTCACCACCGGAGGGCTCCTACGAGCAGTACTTC
CDR3aa: CASSPPEGSYEQYF

d_gene: .
len: 13
v_gene: TRBV24-1
j_gene: TRBJ2-1
abundance: .
CDR3nt: TGTGCCACCAGTTCCCTATCCTACAATGAGCAGTTCTTC
CDR3aa: CATSSLSYNEQFF

d_gene: .
len: 15
v_gene: TRBV7-2
j_gene: TRBJ2-7
abundance: .
CDR3nt: TGTGCCAGCAGCTCCTCCGGGACGGGAACCTACGAGCAGTACTTC
CDR3aa: CASSSSGTGTYEQYF

d_gene: TRBD2
len: 12
v_gene: TRBV30
j_gene: TRBJ2-7
abundance: many
CDR3nt: TGTGCCTGGAGTGCGACTAGCGGGACACAGTACTTC
CDR3aa: CAWSATSGTQYF

d_gene: TRBD2
len: 14
v_gene: TRBV5-1
j_gene: TRBJ2-1
abundance: few
CDR3nt: TGCGCCAGCACCTACGGGGGGAGTAACAATGAGCAGTTCTTC
CDR3aa: CASTYGGSNNEQFF

d_gene: TRBD1
len: 14
v_gene: TRBV7-2
j_gene: TRBJ2-1
abundance: .
CDR3nt: TGTGCCAGCAGCCGGGGACAGGGGGGGAATGAGCAGTTCTTC
CDR3aa: CASSRGQGGNEQFF

d_gene: .
len: 16
v_gene: TRBV6-4
j_gene: TRBJ2-2
abundance: many
CDR3nt: TGTGCCAGCAGTGACTCGGTCGAGGGGAACACCGGGGAGCTGTTTTTT
CDR3aa: CASSDSVEGNTGELFF

d_gene: .
len: 15
v_gene: TRBV5-5
j_gene: TRBJ2-3
abundance: many
CDR3nt: TGTGCCAGCAGCTTGGGGGTCTTCTCCACAGATACGCAGTATTTT
CDR3aa: CASSLGVFSTDTQYF

d_gene: TRBD2
len: 16
v_gene: TRBV7-9
j_gene: TRBJ2-3
abundance: .
CDR3nt: TGTGCCAGCAGCTTGCGAGCGGGATCCAGCACAGATACGCAGTATTTT
CDR3aa: CASSLRAGSSTDTQYF

d_gene: TRBD2
len: 16
v_gene: TRBV5-5
j_gene: TRBJ2-2
abundance: .
CDR3nt: TGTGCCAGCAGCTTAAGACTAGCGGTAACCACCGGGGAGCTGTTTTTT
CDR3aa: CASSLRLAVTTGELFF

d_gene: .
len: 14
v_gene: TRBV18
j_gene: TRBJ2-7
abundance: .
CDR3nt: TGTGCCAGCTCACCAAGGGGGAGTGGCTACGAGCAGTACTTC
CDR3aa: CASSPRGSGYEQYF

d_gene: TRBD2
len: 17
v_gene: TRBV3-1
j_gene: TRBJ2-5
abundance: .
CDR3nt: TGTGCCAGCAGCCAGATAGCTAGCGGGGAGTTCCAAGAGACCCAGTACTTC
CDR3aa: CASSQIASGEFQETQYF